This TCR beta chain was sequenced during a study of cytomegalovirus exposure and HLA in healthy donors. Looking at the study overall: Out of fewer than 500 genotyped donors, roughly 78% belonged to the Caucasian-associated ancestry cluster.

PCR used 60 Vbeta primers and 13 Jbeta primers. TCRdb's copy holds only in-frame clones and misses some; the assay was immunoSEQ multiplex PCR. Seen here are 180,000 or so clones, approximately 83% observed once, and the top ten hold about a tenth. Study-wide findings and caveats: The study assumed roughly uniform donor sequencing depth for presence/absence analyses. A link between a missense DCLRE1C variant and TCR beta V- and J-gene trimming emerged from a later analysis. According to a later analysis, most TCR beta chains associated with CMV appeared HLA-restricted.

This clone showed up just a few times. Antigen unknown. This CDR3 spans 15 amino acids. Germline CDR1 and CDR2: MNHEY and SVGAGI. Trimming shortened V by 0 bases and J by 3 bases, and 11 bases separated the two germline ends. This clonotype was sampled from a man between 18 and 29 years old in good health and CMV-seropositive. Specimen: PBMCs. The chain recombines TRBV6-5 with TRBJ1-2; the D gene is possibly TRBD1 (6 bases). Here the CDR3 DNA reads TGTGCCAGCAGTTACTCGAACAGGGCTCACTATGGCTACACCTTC. Its translation: CASSYSNRAHYGYTF.